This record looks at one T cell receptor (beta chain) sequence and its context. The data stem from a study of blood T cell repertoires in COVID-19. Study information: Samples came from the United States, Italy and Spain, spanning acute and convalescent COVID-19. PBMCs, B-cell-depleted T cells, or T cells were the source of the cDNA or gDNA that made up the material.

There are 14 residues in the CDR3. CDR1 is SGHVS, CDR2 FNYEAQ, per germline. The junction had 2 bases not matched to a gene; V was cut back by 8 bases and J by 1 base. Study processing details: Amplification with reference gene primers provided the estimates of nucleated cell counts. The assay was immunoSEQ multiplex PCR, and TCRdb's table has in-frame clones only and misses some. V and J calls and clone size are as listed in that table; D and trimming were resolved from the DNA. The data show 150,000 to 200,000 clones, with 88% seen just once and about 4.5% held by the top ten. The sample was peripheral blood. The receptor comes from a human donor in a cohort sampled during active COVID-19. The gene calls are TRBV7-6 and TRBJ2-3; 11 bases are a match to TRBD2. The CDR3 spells CASSLAGGTDTQYF. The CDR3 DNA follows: TGTGCCAGCTCACTAGCGGGAGGCACAGATACGCAGTATTTT.